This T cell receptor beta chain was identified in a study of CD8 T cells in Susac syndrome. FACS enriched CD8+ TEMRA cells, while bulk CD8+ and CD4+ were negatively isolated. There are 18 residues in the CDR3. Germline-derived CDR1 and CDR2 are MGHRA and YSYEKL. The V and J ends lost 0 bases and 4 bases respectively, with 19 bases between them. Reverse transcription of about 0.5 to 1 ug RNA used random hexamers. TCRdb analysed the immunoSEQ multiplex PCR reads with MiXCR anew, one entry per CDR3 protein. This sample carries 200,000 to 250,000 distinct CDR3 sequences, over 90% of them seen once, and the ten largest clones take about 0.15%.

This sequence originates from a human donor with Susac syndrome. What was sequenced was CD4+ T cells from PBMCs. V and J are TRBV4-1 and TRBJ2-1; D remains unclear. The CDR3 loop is CASSQDLGQNSLYNEQFF. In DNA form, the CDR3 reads TGCGCCAGCAGCCAAGACCTAGGGCAGAACAGCCTTTACAATGAGCAGTTCTTC.